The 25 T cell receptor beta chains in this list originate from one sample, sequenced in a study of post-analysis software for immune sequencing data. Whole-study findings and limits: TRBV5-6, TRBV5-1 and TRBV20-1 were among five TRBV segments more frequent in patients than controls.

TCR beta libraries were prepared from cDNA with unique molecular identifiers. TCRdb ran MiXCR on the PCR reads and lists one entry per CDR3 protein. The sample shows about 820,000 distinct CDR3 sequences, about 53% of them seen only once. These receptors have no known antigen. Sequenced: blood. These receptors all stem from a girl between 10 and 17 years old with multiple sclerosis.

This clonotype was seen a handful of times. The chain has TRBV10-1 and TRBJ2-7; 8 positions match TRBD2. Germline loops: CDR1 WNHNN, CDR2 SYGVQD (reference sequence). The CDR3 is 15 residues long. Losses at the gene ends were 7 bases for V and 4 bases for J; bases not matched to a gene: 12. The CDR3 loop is CASTKTREGQYEQYF. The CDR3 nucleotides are TGCGCCAGCACCAAGACTCGGGAGGGCCAGTACGAGCAGTACTTC.

The CDR3 spells CASSATGSTDTQYF. The DNA for the CDR3 is TGCGCCAGCAGTGCGACAGGGAGCACAGATACGCAGTATTTT. The V gene is TRBV10-1, the J gene TRBJ2-3; TRBD1 aligns across 7 bases. The trim removed 4 bases at V and 0 bases at J, leaving 1 base unmatched. Germline CDR1 is WNHNN and CDR2 is SYGVQD (reference sequence). This CDR3 is 14 amino acids long.

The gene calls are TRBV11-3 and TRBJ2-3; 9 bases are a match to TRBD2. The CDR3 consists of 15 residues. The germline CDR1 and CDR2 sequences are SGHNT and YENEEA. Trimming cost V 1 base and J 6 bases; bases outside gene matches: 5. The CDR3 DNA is TGTGCCAGCAGCTTAGTGGGACTAGCTGGCGATACGCAGTATTTT. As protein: CASSLVGLAGDTQYF. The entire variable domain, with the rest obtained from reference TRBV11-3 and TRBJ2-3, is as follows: EAGVVQSPRYKIIEKKQPVAFWCNPISGHNTLYWYLQNLGQGPELLIRYENEEAVDDSQLPKDRFSAERLKGVDSTLKIQPAELGDSAVYLCASSLVGLAGDTQYFGPGTRLTVL.

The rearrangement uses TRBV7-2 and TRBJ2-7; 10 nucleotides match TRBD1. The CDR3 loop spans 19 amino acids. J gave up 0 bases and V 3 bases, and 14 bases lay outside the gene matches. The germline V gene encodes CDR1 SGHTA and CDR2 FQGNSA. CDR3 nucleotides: TGTGCCAGCAGCTTCCTCGGGACAGGGGCCTACAGGAGCTCCTACGAGCAGTACTTC. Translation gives CASSFLGTGAYRSSYEQYF.

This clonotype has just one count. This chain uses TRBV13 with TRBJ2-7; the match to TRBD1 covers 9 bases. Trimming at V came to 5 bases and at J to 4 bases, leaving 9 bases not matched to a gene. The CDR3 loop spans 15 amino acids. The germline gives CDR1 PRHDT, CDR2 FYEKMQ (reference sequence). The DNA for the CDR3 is TGTGCCAGCAGCCTCGGGACAGGGAGAGGGTACGAGCAGTACTTC. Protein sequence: CASSLGTGRGYEQYF.

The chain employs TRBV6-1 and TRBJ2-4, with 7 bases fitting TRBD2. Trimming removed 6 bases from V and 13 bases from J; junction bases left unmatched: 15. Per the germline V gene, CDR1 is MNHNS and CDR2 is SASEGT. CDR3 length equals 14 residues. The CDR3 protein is CASSLGLLLREQYF. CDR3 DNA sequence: TGTGCCAGCAGCTTGGGCCTCCTTTTGCGGGAGCAGTACTTC.

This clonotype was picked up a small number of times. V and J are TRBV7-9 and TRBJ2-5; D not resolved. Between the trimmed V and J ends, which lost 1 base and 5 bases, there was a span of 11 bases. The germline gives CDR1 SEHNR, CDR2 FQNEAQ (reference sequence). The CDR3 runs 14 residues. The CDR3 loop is CASSLGVPSETQYF. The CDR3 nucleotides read TGTGCCAGCAGCTTAGGGGTCCCTTCGGAGACCCAGTACTTC.

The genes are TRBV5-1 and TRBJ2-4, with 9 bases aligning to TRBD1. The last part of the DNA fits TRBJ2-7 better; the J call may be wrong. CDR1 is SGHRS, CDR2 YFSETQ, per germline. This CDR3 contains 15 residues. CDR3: CASSSRQGEPYEQYF. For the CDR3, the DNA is TGCGCCAGCAGCTCAAGACAGGGGGAACCCTACGAGCAGTACTTC.

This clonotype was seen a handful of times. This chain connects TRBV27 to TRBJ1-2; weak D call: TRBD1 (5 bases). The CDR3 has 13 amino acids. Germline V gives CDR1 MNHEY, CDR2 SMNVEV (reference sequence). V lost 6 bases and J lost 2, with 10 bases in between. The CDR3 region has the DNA TGTGCCAGCAGGCGCCGGGGGAACTATGGCTACACCTTC. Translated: CASRRRGNYGYTF.

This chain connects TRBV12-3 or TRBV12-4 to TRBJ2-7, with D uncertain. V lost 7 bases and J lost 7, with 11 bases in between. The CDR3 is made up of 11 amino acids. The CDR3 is CASTNLGEQYF. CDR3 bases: TGTGCCAGCACTAACCTGGGGGAGCAGTACTTC.

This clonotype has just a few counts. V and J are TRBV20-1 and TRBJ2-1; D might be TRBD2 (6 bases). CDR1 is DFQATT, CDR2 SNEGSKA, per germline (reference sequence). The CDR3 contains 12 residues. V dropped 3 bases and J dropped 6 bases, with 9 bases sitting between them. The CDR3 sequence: CSARASANEQFF. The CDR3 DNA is TGCAGTGCTAGGGCTAGCGCCAATGAGCAGTTCTTC.

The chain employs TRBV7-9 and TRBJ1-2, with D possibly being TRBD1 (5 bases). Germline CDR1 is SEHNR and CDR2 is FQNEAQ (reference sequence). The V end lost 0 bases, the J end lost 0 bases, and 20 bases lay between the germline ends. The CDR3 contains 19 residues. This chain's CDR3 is CASSLALAPGSLANYGYTF. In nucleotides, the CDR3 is TGTGCCAGCAGCTTAGCCCTCGCCCCAGGGAGTTTGGCTAACTATGGCTACACCTTC.

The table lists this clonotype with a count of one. In DNA, the CDR3 is TGTGCCAGCAGTTCTCACGGGACAATGGTTAGCGAGCAGTACTTC. Its protein product is CASSSHGTMVSEQYF. The chain carries TRBV12-3 or TRBV12-4 and TRBJ2-5; perhaps TRBD1 as D (6 bases). The end of the DNA fits TRBJ2-7 better, so the J call may be wrong. This CDR3 spans 15 amino acids.

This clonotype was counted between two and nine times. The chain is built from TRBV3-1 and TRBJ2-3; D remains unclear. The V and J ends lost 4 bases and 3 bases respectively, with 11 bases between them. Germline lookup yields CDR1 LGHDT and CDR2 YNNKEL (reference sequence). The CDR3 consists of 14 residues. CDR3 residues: CASSPVGGTDTQYF. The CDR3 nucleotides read TGTGCCAGCAGCCCCGTCGGCGGAACAGATACGCAGTATTTT.

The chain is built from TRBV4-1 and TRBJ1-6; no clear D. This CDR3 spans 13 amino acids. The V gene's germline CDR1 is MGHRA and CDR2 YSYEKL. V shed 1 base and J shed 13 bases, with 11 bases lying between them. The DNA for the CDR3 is TGCGCCAGCAGCCAAGTGCTTGGGAATCCCCTCCACTTT. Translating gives CASSQVLGNPLHF.

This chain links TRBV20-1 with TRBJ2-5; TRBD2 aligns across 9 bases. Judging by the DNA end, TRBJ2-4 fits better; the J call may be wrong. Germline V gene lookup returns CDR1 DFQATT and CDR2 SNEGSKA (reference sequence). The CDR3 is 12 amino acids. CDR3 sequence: CSCSGGKNIQYF. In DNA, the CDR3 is TGCAGTTGCAGCGGGGGGAAAAACATTCAGTACTTC.

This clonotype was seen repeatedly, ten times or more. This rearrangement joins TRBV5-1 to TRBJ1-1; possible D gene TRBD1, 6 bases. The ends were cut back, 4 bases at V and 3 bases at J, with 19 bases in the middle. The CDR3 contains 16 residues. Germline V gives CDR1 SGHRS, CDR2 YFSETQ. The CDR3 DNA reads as TGCGCCAGCAGCGCAATTGGGGGGCTAACGTACACTGAAGCTTTCTTT. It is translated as CASSAIGGLTYTEAFF. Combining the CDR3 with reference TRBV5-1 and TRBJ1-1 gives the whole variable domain KAGVTQTPRYLIKTRGQQVTLSCSPISGHRSVSWYQQTPGQGLQFLFEYFSETQRNKGNFPGRFSGRQFSNSRSEMNVSTLELGDSALYLCASSAIGGLTYTEAFFGQGTRLTVV.

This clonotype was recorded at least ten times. CDR3 loop: CASSQGADSGANVLTF. As DNA, the CDR3 is TGTGCCAGCAGCCAAGGAGCAGACTCTGGGGCCAACGTCCTGACTTTC. V and J are TRBV4-2 and TRBJ2-6; D is unclear. The V and J ends lost 1 base and 0 bases respectively, with 7 bases between them. Germline CDR1 is LGHNA and CDR2 is YNFKEQ. CDR3 size: 16 residues.

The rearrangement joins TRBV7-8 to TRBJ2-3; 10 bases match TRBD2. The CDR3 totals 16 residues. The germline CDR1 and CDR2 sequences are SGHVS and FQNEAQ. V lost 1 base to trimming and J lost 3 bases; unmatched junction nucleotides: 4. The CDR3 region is CASSLVTSGATDTQYF. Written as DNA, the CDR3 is TGTGCCAGCAGCTTAGTTACTAGCGGGGCTACAGATACGCAGTATTTT. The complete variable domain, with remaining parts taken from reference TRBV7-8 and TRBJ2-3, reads GAGVSQSPRYKVAKRGQDVALRCDPISGHVSLFWYQQALGQGPEFLTYFQNEAQLDKSGLPSDRFFAERPEGSVSTLKIQRTQQEDSAVYLCASSLVTSGATDTQYFGPGTRLTVL.

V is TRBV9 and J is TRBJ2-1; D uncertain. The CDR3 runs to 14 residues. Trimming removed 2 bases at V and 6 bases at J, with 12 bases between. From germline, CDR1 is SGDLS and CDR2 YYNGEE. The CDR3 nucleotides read TGTGCCAGCAGCGTTGGGGATTTGGTCAATGAGCAGTTCTTC. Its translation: CASSVGDLVNEQFF.

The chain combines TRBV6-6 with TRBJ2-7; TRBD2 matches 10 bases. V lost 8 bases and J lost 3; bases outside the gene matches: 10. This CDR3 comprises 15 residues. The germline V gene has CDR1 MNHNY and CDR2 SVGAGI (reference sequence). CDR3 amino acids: CASGVAGGGGYEQYF. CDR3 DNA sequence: TGTGCCAGCGGGGTAGCGGGAGGCGGGGGCTACGAGCAGTACTTC.

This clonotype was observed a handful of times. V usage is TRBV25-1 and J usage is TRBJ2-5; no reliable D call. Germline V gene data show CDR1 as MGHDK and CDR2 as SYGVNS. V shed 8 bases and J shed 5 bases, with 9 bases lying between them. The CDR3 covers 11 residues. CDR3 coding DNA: TGTGCCAGCGGGAAACATGAGACCCAGTACTTC. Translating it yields CASGKHETQYF.

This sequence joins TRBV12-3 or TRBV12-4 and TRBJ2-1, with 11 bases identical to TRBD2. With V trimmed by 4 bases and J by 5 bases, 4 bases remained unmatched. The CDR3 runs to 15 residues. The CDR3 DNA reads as TGTGCCAGCAGTTCTTCTAGCGGGAGGAACAATGAGCAGTTCTTC. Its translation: CASSSSSGRNNEQFF.

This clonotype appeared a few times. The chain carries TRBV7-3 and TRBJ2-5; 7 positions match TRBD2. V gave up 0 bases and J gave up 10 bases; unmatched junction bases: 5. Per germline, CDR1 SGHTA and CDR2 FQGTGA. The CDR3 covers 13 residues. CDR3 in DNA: TGTGCCAGCAGCTTAACAGGCGGGGGTAGCCAGTACTTC. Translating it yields CASSLTGGGSQYF.

CDR3 sequence (DNA): TGTGCCAGCAGTCGCGGCTATAGGGCATTCTACGAGCAGTACTTC. This translates into CASSRGYRAFYEQYF. V usage is TRBV12-3 or TRBV12-4 and J usage is TRBJ2-7, with no clear D. The V and J ends lost 5 bases and 3 bases respectively, with 17 bases between them. There are 15 residues in the CDR3.